Presented here are 22 T cell receptor beta chains from one specimen sequenced in a study of T-cell reconstitution after alpha-beta-depleted transplantation in children. The authors prepared the TCRbeta library with unique molecular identifiers. TCRdb re-analysed the PCR reads in MiXCR, keeping a single row per CDR3 protein. The table includes more than 300,000 distinct CDR3 sequences, around 15% detected once. Sequenced here: PBMCs, mostly from graft donor cells, sampled 360 days after TCRalphabeta/CD19-depleted stem cell transplant. The source is a male patient between 2 and 15 years old who had a stem cell transplant for acute lymphoblastic leukemia, so the T cells may come from the graft donor.

The gene calls are TRBV28 and TRBJ2-3; D is unclear. Germline CDR1 reads MDHEN; CDR2 reads SYDVKM. The germline V and J ends were trimmed by 4 bases and 1 base, with 12 bases remaining between them. CDR3 length equals 15 residues. Written as DNA, the CDR3 is TGTGCCAGCAGTTCACCCAGAAGGGGCACAGATACGCAGTATTTT. Protein sequence: CASSSPRRGTDTQYF.

This clonotype was picked up a small number of times. The V call is TRBV5-1, the J call TRBJ2-5; D possibly uses TRBD1 or TRBD2 (5 bases each). The germline gives CDR1 SGHRS, CDR2 YFSETQ. V was trimmed by 4 bases and J by 5 bases, leaving 15 bases between them. The CDR3 length is 14 residues. The CDR3 DNA sequence: TGCGCCAGCAGCGCTGGGGGAGTTAGGGAGACCCAGTACTTC. Amino acid sequence: CASSAGGVRETQYF.

This clonotype has just a few counts. This sequence joins TRBV10-3 and TRBJ2-7; D not certain. Germline-derived CDR1 and CDR2 are ENHRY and SYGVKD. CDR3 size: 14 residues. V was cut by 2 bases and J by 0 bases, with 8 bases left in between. CDR3 nucleotides: TGTGCCATCAGTGAGGCGCGGAGCTCCTACGAGCAGTACTTC. Encoded protein: CAISEARSSYEQYF.

CDR3 amino acids: CASSLAAGLWSTYEQYF. CDR3 sequence (DNA): TGTGCCAGCAGTTTAGCGGCGGGACTCTGGTCTACCTACGAGCAGTACTTC. The rearrangement links TRBV12-3 or TRBV12-4 to TRBJ2-7, with a tentative D call TRBD2 (6 bases). This CDR3 comprises 17 residues. With 0 bases removed from V and 2 bases from J, the gap between germline ends came to 17 bases.

J is TRBJ1-1 and V is TRBV15; maybe TRBD1 (6 bases). V was pared by 0 bases and J by 3 bases, with 14 bases between. The CDR3 has 16 residues. CDR1 is LNHNV, CDR2 YYDKDF, per germline (reference sequence). The CDR3 spells CATSRDWGTLDTEAFF. In nucleotides, the CDR3 is TGTGCCACCAGCAGAGATTGGGGGACACTCGACACTGAAGCTTTCTTT.

Only a few counts were recorded for this clonotype. The CDR3 spells CASSLELPGGYTF. The CDR3 bases are TGTGCCAGCAGTTTAGAGCTCCCCGGTGGCTACACCTTC. V usage is TRBV12-3 or TRBV12-4 and J usage is TRBJ1-2; D remains unclear. CDR3 size: 13 residues. V lost 1 base and J lost 7, with 10 bases in between.

This clonotype has only a few counts. A much larger clone differs from this one at a single base, so this may be a read error. The rearrangement joins TRBV5-1 to TRBJ2-3; TRBD1 matches 7 bases. V lost 2 bases to trimming and J lost 2 bases; unmatched junction nucleotides: 2. The CDR3 loop spans 14 amino acids. Germline V gene data show CDR1 as SGHRS and CDR2 as YFSETQ. DNA of the CDR3: TGCGCCAGCAGCTTCGGACAGGACACAGATACGCAGTATTTT. Translation: CASSFGQDTDTQYF.

This clonotype was detected ten times or more. The chain has TRBV7-2 and TRBJ2-7; D ambiguous. V was pared by 8 bases and J by 3 bases, with 11 bases between. Germline CDR1 reads SGHTA; CDR2 reads FQGNSA. The CDR3 totals 12 residues. This CDR3 reads CASGASLYEQYF. DNA of the CDR3: TGTGCCAGCGGAGCCTCCCTCTACGAGCAGTACTTC.

This chain links TRBV29-1 with TRBJ2-1, with 10 bases identical to TRBD2. CDR1 SQVTM and CDR2 ANQGSEA come from the germline V gene. This CDR3 has 12 amino acids. J gave up 12 bases and V 7 bases, and 9 bases lay outside the gene matches. This chain's CDR3 is CSGGTSVSGQFF. In DNA form, the CDR3 reads TGCAGCGGCGGGACTAGCGTATCCGGGCAGTTCTTC.

This clonotype was counted at least ten times. The chain joins TRBV6-5 to TRBJ2-1, with D unresolved. The V end was cut by 8 bases, the J end by 8 bases, with 13 bases between. This CDR3 has 12 amino acids. CDR1 is MNHEY, CDR2 SVGAGI, per germline. As DNA, the CDR3 is TGTGCCAGCCGCAAAATAGGGCATGAGCAGTTCTTC. Its translation is CASRKIGHEQFF.

In its sample, this clonotype was seen many times. The chain carries TRBV5-1 and TRBJ2-7, with D perhaps TRBD2 (6 bases). V was clipped by 2 bases and J by 2 bases, with 8 bases between them. Germline-derived CDR1 and CDR2 are SGHRS and YFSETQ. The CDR3 is 13 residues long. CDR3 sequence (DNA): TGCGCCAGCAGCTTTGGGAGGCCCTACGAGCAGTACTTC. The encoded protein is CASSFGRPYEQYF.

The chain links TRBV7-9 to TRBJ2-3; TRBD2 agrees at 10 bases. With V trimmed by 2 bases and J by 0 bases, 5 bases remained unmatched. CDR1 and CDR2 from the germline V gene are SEHNR and FQNEAQ (reference sequence). The CDR3 sequence is 17 residues long. The CDR3 reads CASSLSGAGGSTDTQYF. CDR3 nucleotides: TGTGCCAGCAGCTTAAGCGGAGCGGGAGGGAGCACAGATACGCAGTATTTT.

The chain has TRBV7-9 and TRBJ1-6; D is possibly TRBD1 (6 bases). Trimming removed 5 bases at V and 7 bases at J, with 21 bases between. Looked up from germline, CDR1 is SEHNR and CDR2 is FQNEAQ (reference sequence). This CDR3 is built from 17 residues. The CDR3 DNA reads as TGTGCCAGCAGCCCCCTCCGGGACACCTTTTCGAATTCACCCCTCCACTTT. Amino acids: CASSPLRDTFSNSPLHF.

V and J are TRBV20-1 and TRBJ2-2; D is possibly TRBD2 (6 bases). Trimming shortened V by 3 bases and J by 0 bases, and 14 bases separated the two germline ends. From germline, CDR1 is DFQATT and CDR2 SNEGSKA (reference sequence). The CDR3 is 16 residues long. CDR3 nucleotides: TGCAGTGCTAGGCTCTCGCGGGAAACGAACACCGGGGAGCTGTTTTTT. Its translation is CSARLSRETNTGELFF.

This chain connects TRBV9 to TRBJ2-1; the match to TRBD2 covers 7 bases. Germline V CDR1 and CDR2: SGDLS, YYNGEE. The ends lost 0 bases at V and 2 bases at J; junction bases unmatched: 5. The CDR3 length is 16 residues. The CDR3 DNA reads TGTGCCAGCAGCGTAGAAAGGGACTACACCTACAATGAGCAGTTCTTC. Its translation: CASSVERDYTYNEQFF.

There are a few counts of this clonotype. This chain connects TRBV27 to TRBJ1-3; D is perhaps TRBD1 (5 bases). Trimming left V 4 bases short and J 7 bases short, with 11 bases between. CDR1 MNHEY and CDR2 SMNVEV come from the germline V gene (reference sequence). The CDR3 runs 13 residues. The CDR3, as DNA: TGTGCCAGCAGTTCGGGGCGCGGGAACACCATATATTTT. It is translated as CASSSGRGNTIYF.

The chain uses TRBV4-3 and TRBJ2-2; 7 bases are shared with TRBD1. CDR1 is LGHNA and CDR2 is YSLEER in the germline V gene. The V and J ends lost 5 bases and 6 bases, in that order; junction bases with no gene match: 6. The CDR3 is 14 residues long. CDR3 in DNA: TGCGCCAGCAGCGCATTGACAGGGCCCGGGGAGCTGTTTTTT. Amino acids: CASSALTGPGELFF.

This clonotype occurred once. V and J are TRBV28 and TRBJ2-7; 10 bases align to TRBD2. V lost 5 bases and J lost 3; bases outside the gene matches: 7. The CDR3 is 15 residues long. CDR1 MDHEN and CDR2 SYDVKM come from the germline V gene. CDR3 protein: CASSGLAGDNYEQYF. Here the CDR3 DNA reads TGTGCCAGCAGTGGCCTAGCGGGAGACAACTACGAGCAGTACTTC.

Only a few counts were recorded for this clonotype. The chain couples TRBV5-1 to TRBJ1-2; D gene uncertain. Trimming pared 0 bases from V and 4 bases from J, leaving 7 bases between. The CDR3 consists of 13 residues. Germline assignment: CDR1 SGHRS and CDR2 YFSETQ. The CDR3 nucleotides read TGCGCCAGCAGCTTGGAAGGGATCTATGGCTACACCTTC. This translates into CASSLEGIYGYTF.

The chain employs TRBV4-2 and TRBJ2-2; maybe TRBD1 (5 bases). The germline V gene encodes CDR1 LGHNA and CDR2 YNFKEQ. Trimming removed 3 bases at V and 7 bases at J, with 18 bases between. The CDR3 totals 16 residues. DNA of the CDR3: TGTGCCAGCAGCCATCGGGCAGGGTGGGATGGCGGGGAGCTGTTTTTT. Its translation: CASSHRAGWDGGELFF.

This clonotype was observed a handful of times. The chain combines TRBV4-3 with TRBJ2-5, with 7 bases that match TRBD1. The CDR3 is 15 residues long. Per the germline V gene, CDR1 is LGHNA and CDR2 is YSLEER. Losses at the gene ends were 4 bases for V and 2 bases for J; bases not matched to a gene: 7. Here the CDR3 DNA reads TGCGCCAGCAGCCTAGATAGGACAGGACAAGAGACCCAGTACTTC. It yields the protein CASSLDRTGQETQYF.

The rearrangement links TRBV5-1 to TRBJ2-3; 9 bases match TRBD1. The V and J ends lost 4 bases and 1 base, in that order; junction bases with no gene match: 4. CDR3 length equals 15 residues. CDR1 and CDR2 from the germline V gene are SGHRS and YFSETQ. CDR3 nucleotide sequence: TGCGCCAGCAGCCGCCGGGACAGGGGCACAGATACGCAGTATTTT. It yields the protein CASSRRDRGTDTQYF.